This T cell receptor beta chain originates from a study of shared clonotypes between healthy human individuals. The overall study: Donor ages ranged 18 to 49 years: a couple of women, a few men.

Study results and caveats: There were few donors, and this limited the genetic and exposure-history diversity represented.

This clone was picked up a small number of times. The antigen is undetermined. Other DNA sequences in the same sample also yield this CDR3. In the original analysis: Junction-only immunoSEQ data arrived without quality scores, meaning filtering differed. Assay used: immunoSEQ multiplex PCR; TCRdb lists only in-frame clones, some missing. V, J and clone size derive from that table, while D and trimming were established from the DNA sequence. Of roughly 2,500,000 clones in the sample, over 85% are singletons; the top ten hold roughly 0.36%. A split of CD4+ cells into CD45RA+ naive and CD45RA-negative memory subsets was performed. This TCR derives from a man between 18 and 29 years old in good health. Some clones in this sample may be carry-over from other donors' samples. The sample was naive CD4+ T cells from PBMCs. Subset denoted: CD45RA+ positively selected.

The chain's CDR3 is CASSLDEGNTEAFF. CDR3 nucleotides: TGCGCCAGCAGCTTGGACGAGGGGAACACTGAAGCTTTCTTT. This sequence joins TRBV5-1 and TRBJ1-1; the D is unclear. The length of the CDR3 is 14 residues. Looked up from germline, CDR1 is SGHRS and CDR2 is YFSETQ. With 0 bases removed from V and 1 base from J, the gap between germline ends came to 7 bases.